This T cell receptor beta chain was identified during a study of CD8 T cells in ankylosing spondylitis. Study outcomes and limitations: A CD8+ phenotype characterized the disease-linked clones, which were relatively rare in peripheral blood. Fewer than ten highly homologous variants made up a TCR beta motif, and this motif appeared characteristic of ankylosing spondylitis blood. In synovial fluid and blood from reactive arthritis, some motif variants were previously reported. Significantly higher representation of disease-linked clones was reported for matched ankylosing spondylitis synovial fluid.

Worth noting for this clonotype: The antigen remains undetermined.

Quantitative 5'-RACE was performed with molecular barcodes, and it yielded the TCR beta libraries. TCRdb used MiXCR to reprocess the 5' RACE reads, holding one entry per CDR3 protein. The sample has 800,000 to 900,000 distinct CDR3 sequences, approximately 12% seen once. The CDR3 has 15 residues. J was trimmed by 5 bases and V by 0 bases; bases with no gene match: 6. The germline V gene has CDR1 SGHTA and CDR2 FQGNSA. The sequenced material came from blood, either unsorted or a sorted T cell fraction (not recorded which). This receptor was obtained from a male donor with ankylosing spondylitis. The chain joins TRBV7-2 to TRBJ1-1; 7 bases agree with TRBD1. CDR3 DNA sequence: TGTGCCAGCAGCTTAGCGACAGGGATATCTACTGAAGCTTTCTTT. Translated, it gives CASSLATGISTEAFF.